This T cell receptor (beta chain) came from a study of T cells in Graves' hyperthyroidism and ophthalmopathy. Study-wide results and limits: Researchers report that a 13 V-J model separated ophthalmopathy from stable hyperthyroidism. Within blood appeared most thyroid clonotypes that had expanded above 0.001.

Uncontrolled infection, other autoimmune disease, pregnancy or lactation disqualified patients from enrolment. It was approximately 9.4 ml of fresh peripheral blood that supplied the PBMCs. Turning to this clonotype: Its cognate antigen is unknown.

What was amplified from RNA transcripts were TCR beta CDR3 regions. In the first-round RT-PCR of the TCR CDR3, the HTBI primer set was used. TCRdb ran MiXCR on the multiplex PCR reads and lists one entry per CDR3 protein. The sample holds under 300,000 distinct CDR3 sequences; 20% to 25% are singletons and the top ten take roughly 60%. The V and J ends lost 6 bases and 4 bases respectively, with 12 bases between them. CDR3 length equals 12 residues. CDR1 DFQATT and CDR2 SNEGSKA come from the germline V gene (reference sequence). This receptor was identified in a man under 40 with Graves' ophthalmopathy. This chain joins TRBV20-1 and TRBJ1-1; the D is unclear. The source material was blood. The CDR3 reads CSAPDGPTEAFF. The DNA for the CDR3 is TGCAGTGCCCCGGACGGCCCCACTGAAGCTTTCTTT.